This TCR beta chain was documented in a study of OX40 agonist ivuxolimab in advanced cancers. As for the study in general: Melanoma, hepatocellular carcinoma, head and neck or renal cell cancer occurred in dose-escalation patients. Study findings and constraints: On average, CD8+ T cells had more expanded clones than CD4+. Clonal expansion from baseline to week 6 occurred in both CD4+ and CD8+ T cells.

On this clone itself: Antigen unknown.

This CDR3 has 15 residues. Germline V CDR1 and CDR2: SNHLY, FYNNEI. The V end was cut by 5 bases, the J end by 5 bases, with 15 bases between. Blood draws occurred at baseline, cycle 4 day 1, and cycle 7 day 1. Data came from immunoSEQ multiplex PCR; TCRdb stores just in-frame clones and leaves some out. The repertoire holds 70,000 or so clones, with around 85% as singletons. This receptor was taken from an adult with an advanced solid tumor such as melanoma, head and neck, liver or kidney cancer. The chain combines TRBV2 with TRBJ1-4; D perhaps matches TRBD1 (5 bases). The sample consisted of CD4+ or CD8+ T cells sorted from blood, taken in a trial of the OX40 agonist ivuxolimab. CDR3 bases: TGTGCCAGCAGTCCCGGCGGGCGGGGGAATGAAAAACTGTTTTTT. Translated, it gives CASSPGGRGNEKLFF.